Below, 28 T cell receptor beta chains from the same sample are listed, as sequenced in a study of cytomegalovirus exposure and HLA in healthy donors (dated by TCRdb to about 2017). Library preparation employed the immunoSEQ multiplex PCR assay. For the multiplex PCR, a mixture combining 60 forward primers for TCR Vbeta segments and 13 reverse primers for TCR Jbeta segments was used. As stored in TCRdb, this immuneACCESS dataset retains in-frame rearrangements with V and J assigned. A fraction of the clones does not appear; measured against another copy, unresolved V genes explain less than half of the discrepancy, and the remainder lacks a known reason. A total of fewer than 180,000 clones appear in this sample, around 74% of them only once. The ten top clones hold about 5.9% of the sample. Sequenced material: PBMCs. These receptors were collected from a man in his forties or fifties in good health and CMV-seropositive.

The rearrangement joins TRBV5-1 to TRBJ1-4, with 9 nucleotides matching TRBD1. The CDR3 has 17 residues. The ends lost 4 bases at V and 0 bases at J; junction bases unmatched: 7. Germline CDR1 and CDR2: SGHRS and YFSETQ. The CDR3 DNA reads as TGCGCCAGCAGCCTAGGACAGGGGCATGCAACTAATGAAAAACTGTTTTTT. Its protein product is CASSLGQGHATNEKLFF.

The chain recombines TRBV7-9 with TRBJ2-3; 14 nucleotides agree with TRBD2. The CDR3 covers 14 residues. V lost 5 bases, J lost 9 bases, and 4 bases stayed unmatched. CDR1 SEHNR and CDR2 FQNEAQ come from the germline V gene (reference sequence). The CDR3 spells CASSPGTSGSTQYF. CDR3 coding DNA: TGTGCCAGCAGCCCCGGGACTAGCGGGAGCACGCAGTATTTT. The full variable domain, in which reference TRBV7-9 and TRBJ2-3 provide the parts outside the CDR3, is DTGVSQNPRHKITKRGQNVTFRCDPISEHNRLYWYRQTLGQGPEFLTYFQNEAQLEKSRLLSDRFSAERPKGSFSTLEIQRTEQGDSAMYLCASSPGTSGSTQYFGPGTRLTVL.

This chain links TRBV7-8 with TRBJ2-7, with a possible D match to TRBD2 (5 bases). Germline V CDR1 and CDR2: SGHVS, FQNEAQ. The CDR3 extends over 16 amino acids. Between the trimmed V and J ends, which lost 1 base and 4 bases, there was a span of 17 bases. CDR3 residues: CASSLEVDSRRYEQYF. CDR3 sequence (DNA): TGTGCCAGCAGCTTAGAAGTGGACTCGAGGAGATACGAGCAGTACTTC.

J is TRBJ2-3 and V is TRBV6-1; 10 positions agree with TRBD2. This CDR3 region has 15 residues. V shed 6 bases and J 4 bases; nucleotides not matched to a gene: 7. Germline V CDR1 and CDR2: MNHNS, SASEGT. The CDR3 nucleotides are TGTGCCAGCAGAGGTCTAGCGGGAGTGGCAGATACGCAGTATTTT. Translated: CASRGLAGVADTQYF.

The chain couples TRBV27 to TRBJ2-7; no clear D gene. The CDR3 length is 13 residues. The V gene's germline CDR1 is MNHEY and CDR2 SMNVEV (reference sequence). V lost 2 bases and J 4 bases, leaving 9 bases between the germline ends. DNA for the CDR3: TGTGCCAGCAGTTTAAGTAGTATATACGAGCAGTACTTC. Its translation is CASSLSSIYEQYF.

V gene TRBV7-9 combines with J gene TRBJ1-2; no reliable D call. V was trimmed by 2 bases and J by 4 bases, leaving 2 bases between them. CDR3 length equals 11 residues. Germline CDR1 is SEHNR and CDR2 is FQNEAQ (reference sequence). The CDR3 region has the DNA TGTGCCAGCAGCTTACTCTATGGCTACACCTTC. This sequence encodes CASSLLYGYTF.

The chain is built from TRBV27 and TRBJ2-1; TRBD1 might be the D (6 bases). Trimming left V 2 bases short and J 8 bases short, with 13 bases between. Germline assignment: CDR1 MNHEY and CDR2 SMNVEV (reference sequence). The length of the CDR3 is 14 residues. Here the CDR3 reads CASSLGQGTHEQFF. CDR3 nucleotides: TGTGCCAGCAGTTTAGGCCAGGGGACCCATGAGCAGTTCTTC.

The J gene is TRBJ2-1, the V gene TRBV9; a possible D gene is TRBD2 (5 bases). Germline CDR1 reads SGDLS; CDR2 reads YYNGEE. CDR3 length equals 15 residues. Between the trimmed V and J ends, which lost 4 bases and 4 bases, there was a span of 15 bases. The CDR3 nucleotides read TGTGCCAGCAGCCCGGCCCGGGGAGCTTACAATGAGCAGTTCTTC. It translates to CASSPARGAYNEQFF.

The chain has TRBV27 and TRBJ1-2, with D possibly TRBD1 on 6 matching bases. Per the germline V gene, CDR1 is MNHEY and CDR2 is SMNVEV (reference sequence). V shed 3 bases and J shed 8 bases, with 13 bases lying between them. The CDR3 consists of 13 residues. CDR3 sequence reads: CASSFSRGAGYTF. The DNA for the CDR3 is TGTGCCAGCAGTTTTTCCAGGGGTGCCGGCTACACCTTC.

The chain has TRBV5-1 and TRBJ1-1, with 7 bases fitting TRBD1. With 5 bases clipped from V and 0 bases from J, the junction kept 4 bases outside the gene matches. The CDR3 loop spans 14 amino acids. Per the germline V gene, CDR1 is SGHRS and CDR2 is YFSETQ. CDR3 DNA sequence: TGCGCCAGCAGGTCGGACAGGATGAACACTGAAGCTTTCTTT. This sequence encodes CASRSDRMNTEAFF.

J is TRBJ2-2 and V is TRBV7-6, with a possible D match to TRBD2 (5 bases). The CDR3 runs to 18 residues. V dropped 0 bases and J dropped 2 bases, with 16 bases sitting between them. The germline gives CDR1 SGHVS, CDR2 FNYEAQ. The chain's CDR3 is CASSLAFVGRPNTGELFF. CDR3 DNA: TGTGCCAGCAGCTTAGCCTTCGTTGGGAGACCTAACACCGGGGAGCTGTTTTTT.

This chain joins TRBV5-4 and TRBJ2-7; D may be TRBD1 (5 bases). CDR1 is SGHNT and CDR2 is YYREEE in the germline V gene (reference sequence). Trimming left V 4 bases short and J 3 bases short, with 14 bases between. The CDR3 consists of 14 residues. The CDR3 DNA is TGTGCCAGCAGCCTCGGACACCAGTTCTACGAGCAGTACTTC. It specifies CASSLGHQFYEQYF.

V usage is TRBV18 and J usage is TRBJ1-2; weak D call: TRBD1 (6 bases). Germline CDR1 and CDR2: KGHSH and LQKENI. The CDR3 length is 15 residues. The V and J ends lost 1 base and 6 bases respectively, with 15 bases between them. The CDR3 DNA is TGTGCCAGCTCACCACTCGGCCAGGGGACCCATGGCTACACCTTC. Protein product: CASSPLGQGTHGYTF.

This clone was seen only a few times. CDR3 DNA sequence: TGTGCCAGCATTTCGGGACTCGTCGCCGAGCAGTACTTC. It encodes CASISGLVAEQYF. V is TRBV2 and J is TRBJ2-7; D may be TRBD2 (6 bases). Germline values: CDR1 SNHLY, CDR2 FYNNEI. This CDR3 has 13 residues. The V and J ends lost 7 bases and 6 bases respectively, with 16 bases between them.

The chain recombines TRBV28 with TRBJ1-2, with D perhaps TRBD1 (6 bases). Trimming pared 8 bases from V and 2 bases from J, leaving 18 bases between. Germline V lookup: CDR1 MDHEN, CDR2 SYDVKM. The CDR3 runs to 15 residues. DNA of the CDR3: TGTGCCAGCCGAACCCGCCTCCAGGGGAACTATGGCTACACCTTC. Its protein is CASRTRLQGNYGYTF.

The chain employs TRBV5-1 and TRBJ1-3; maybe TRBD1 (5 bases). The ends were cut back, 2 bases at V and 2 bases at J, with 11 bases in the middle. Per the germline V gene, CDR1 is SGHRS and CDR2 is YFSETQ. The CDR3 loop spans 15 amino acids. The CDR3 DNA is TGCGCCAGCAGCTTTGACAGCCTGCCTGGAAACACCATATATTTT. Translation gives CASSFDSLPGNTIYF.

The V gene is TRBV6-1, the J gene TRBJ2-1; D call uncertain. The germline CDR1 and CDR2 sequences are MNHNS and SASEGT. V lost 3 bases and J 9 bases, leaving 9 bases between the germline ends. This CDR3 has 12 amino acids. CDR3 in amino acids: CASSERASEQFF. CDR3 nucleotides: TGTGCCAGCAGTGAGCGTGCAAGTGAGCAGTTCTTC.

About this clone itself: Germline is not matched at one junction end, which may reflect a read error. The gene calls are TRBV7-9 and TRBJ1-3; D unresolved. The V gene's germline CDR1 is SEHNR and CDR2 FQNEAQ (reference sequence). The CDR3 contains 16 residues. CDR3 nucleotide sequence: TGTACCAGCAACCTACCGTCAGAGGCGTGGGGAAACACCATATATTTT. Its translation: CTSNLPSEAWGNTIYF.

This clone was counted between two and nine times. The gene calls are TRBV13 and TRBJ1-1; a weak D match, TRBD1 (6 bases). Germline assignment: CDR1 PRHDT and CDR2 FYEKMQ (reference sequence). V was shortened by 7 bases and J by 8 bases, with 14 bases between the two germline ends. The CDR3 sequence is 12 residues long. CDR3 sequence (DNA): TGTGCCAGCAACGGAGACGGGACAGAAGCTTTCTTT. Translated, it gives CASNGDGTEAFF.

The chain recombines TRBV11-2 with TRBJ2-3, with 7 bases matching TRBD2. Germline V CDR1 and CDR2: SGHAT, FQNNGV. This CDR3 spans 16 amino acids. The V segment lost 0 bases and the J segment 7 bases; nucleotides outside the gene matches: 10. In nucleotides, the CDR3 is TGTGCCAGCAGCTTAGACCGACTAGCCCCATTGCATACGCAGTATTTT. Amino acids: CASSLDRLAPLHTQYF.

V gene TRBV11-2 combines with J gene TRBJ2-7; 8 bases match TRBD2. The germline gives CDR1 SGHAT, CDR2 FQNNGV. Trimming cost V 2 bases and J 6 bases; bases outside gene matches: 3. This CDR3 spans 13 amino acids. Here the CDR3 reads CASSLMLAGEQYF. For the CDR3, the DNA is TGTGCCAGCAGCTTAATGCTAGCGGGCGAGCAGTACTTC. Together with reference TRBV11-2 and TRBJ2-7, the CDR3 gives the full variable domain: EAGVAQSPRYKIIEKRQSVAFWCNPISGHATLYWYQQILGQGPKLLIQFQNNGVVDDSQLPKDRFSAERLKGVDSTLKIQPAKLEDSAVYLCASSLMLAGEQYFGPGTRLTVT.

CDR3 sequence: CAWSVLTGPYEQYF. In nucleotides, the CDR3 is TGTGCCTGGAGTGTACTAACAGGGCCGTACGAGCAGTACTTC. The rearrangement joins TRBV30 to TRBJ2-7, with D perhaps TRBD1 (6 bases). The CDR3 extends over 14 amino acids. V lost 0 bases to trimming and J lost 4 bases, with 13 bases between them. Per germline, CDR1 GTSNPN and CDR2 SVGIG (reference sequence). Full variable domain (missing parts from reference TRBV30 and TRBJ2-7): SQTIHQWPATLVQPVGSPLSLECTVEGTSNPNLYWYRQAAGRGLQLLFYSVGIGQISSEVPQNLSASRPQDRQFILSSKKLLLSDSGFYLCAWSVLTGPYEQYFGPGTRLTVT.

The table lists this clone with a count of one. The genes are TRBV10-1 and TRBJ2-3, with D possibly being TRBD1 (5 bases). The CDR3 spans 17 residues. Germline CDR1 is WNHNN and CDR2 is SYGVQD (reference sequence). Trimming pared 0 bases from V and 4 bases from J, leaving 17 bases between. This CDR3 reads CASSESNAAGLPDTQYF. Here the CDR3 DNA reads TGCGCCAGCAGTGAGTCGAATGCGGCAGGGTTGCCAGATACGCAGTATTTT.

CDR3 in amino acids: CASSVVAGGATNEKLFF. The CDR3 DNA reads as TGTGCCAGCAGCGTAGTAGCGGGGGGTGCAACTAATGAAAAACTGTTTTTT. This sequence joins TRBV9 and TRBJ1-4, with D possibly matching TRBD1 (5 bases). CDR1 is SGDLS, CDR2 YYNGEE, per germline. The CDR3 consists of 17 residues. Trimming took 0 bases from V and 0 from J, leaving 12 bases between them. Full variable domain (missing parts from reference TRBV9 and TRBJ1-4): DSGVTQTPKHLITATGQRVTLRCSPRSGDLSVYWYQQSLDQGLQFLIQYYNGEERAKGNILERFSAQQFPDLHSELNLSSLELGDSALYFCASSVVAGGATNEKLFFGSGTQLSVL.

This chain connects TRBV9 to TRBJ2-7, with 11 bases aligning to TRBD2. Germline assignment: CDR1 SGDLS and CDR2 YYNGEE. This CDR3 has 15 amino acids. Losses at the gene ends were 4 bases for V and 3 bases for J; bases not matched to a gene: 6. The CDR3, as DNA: TGTGCCAGCAGCCCCAATAGCGGGGGGGTCTACGAGCAGTACTTC. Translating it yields CASSPNSGGVYEQYF.

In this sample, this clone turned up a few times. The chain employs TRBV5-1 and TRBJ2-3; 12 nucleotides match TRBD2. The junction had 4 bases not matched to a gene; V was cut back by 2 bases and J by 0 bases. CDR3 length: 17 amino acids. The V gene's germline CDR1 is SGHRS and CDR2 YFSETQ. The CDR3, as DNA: TGCGCCAGCAGCTTACGGACTAGCGGGATAAGCACAGATACGCAGTATTTT. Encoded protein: CASSLRTSGISTDTQYF.

The CDR3 DNA follows: TGTGCCATCAGTGAGCCGGGTAGGTTAGTATCCTACAATGAGCAGTTCTTC. It specifies CAISEPGRLVSYNEQFF. The chain employs TRBV10-3 and TRBJ2-1; D is uncertain. V was shortened by 2 bases and J by 1 base, with 15 bases between the two germline ends. The V gene's germline CDR1 is ENHRY and CDR2 SYGVKD. The CDR3 length is 17 residues.

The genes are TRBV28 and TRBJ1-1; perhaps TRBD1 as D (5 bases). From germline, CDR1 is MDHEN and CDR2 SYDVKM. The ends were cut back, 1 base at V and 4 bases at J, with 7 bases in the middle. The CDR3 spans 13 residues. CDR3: CASSLFRGTEAFF. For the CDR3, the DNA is TGTGCCAGCAGTTTATTTAGGGGCACTGAAGCTTTCTTT. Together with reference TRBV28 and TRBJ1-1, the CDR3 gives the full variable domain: DVKVTQSSRYLVKRTGEKVFLECVQDMDHENMFWYRQDPGLGLRLIYFSYDVKMKEKGDIPEGYSVSREKKERFSLILESASTNQTSMYLCASSLFRGTEAFFGQGTRLTVV.